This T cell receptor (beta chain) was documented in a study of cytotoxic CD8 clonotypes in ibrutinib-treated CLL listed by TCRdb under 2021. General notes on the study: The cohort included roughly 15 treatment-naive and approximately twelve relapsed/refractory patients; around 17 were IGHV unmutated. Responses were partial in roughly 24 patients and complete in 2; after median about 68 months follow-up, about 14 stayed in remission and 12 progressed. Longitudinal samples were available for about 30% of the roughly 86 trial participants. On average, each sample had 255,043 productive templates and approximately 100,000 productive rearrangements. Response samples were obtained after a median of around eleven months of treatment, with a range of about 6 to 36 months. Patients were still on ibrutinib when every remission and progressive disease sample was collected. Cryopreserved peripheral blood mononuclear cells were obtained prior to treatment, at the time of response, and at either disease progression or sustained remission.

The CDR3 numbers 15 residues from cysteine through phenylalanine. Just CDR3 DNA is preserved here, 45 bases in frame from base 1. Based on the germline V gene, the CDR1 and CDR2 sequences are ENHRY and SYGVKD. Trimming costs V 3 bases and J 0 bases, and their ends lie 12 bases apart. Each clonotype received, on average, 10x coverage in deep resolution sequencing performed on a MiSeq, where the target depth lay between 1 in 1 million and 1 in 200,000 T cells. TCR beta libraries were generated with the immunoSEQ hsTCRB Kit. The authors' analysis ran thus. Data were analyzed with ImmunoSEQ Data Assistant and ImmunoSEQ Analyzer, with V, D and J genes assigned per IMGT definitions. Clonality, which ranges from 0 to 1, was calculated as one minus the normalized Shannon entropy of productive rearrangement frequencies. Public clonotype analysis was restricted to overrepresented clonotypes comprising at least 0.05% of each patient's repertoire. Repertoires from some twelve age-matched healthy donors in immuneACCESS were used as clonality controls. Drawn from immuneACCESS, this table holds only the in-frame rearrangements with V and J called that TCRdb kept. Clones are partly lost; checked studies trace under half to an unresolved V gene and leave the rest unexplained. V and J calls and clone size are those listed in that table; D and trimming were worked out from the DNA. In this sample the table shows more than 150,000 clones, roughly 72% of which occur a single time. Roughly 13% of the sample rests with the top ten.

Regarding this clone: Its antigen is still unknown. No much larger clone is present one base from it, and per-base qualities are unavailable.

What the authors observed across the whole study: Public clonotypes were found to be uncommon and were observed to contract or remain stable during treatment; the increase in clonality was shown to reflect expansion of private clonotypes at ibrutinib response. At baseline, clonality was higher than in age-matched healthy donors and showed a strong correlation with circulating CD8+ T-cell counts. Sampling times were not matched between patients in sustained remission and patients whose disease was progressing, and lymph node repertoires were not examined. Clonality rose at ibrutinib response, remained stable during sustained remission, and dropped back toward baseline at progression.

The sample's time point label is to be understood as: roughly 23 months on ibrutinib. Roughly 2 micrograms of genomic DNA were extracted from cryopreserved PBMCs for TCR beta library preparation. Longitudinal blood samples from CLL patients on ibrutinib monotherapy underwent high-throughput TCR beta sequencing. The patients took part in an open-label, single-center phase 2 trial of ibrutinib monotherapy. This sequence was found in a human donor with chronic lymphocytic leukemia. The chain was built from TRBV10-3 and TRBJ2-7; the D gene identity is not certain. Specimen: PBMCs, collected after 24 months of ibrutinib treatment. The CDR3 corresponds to CAISERPTSSYEQYF. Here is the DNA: TGTGCCATCAGTGAACGACCTACGAGCTCCTACGAGCAGTACTTC.